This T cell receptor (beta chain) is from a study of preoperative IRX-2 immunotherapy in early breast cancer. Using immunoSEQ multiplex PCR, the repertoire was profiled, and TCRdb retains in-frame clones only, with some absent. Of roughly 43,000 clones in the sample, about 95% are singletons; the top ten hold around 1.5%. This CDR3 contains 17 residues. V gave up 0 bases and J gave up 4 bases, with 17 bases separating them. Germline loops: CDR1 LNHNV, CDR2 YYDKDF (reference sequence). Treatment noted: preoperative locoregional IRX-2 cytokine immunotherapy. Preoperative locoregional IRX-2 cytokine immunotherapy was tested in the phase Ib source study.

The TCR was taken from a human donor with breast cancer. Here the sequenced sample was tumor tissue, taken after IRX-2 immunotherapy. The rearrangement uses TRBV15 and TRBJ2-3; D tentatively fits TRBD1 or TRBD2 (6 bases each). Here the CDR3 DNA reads TGTGCCACCAGCAGAGACCTGGGCCGGGGGCCCGCAGATACGCAGTATTTT. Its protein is CATSRDLGRGPADTQYF.